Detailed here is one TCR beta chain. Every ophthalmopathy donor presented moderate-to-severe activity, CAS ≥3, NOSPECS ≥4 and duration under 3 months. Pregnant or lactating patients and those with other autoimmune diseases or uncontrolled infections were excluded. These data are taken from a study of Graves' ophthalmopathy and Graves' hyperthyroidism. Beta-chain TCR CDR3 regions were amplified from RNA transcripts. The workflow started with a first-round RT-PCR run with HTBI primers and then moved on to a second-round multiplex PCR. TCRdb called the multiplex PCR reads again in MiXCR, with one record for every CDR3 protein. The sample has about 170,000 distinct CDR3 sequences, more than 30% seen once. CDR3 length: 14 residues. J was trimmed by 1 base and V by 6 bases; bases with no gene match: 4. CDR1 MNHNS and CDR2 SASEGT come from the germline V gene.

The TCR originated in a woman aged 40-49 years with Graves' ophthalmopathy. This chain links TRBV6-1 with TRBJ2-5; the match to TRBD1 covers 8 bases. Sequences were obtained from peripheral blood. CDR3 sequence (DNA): TGTGCCAGCAGAACCGGGACAGGCCAAGAGACCCAGTACTTC. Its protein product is CASRTGTGQETQYF.